Each of the 24 T cell receptor beta chains below was sequenced from the same sample in a study of Graves' ophthalmopathy and Graves' hyperthyroidism (dated by TCRdb to between 2017 and 2018). Sequencing was performed on an Illumina HiSeq 2000. For repertoire sequencing, TCR beta CDR3 regions were amplified from RNA transcripts. The first round was an RT-PCR using HTBI primers with the Qiagen OneStep RT-PCR kit, and this first round was followed by a second-round multiplex PCR, then size selection and purification. The public reads were reanalyzed by TCRdb: fastp trimming at Q25, MiXCR alignment, in-frame beta chains only. Each entry is one CDR3 protein sequence, shown with its most common DNA and genes. Within this sample are hundreds of thousands of distinct CDR3 sequences, with about two fifths of them counted one time only. The ten largest clones capture roughly 3.5% of the sample. The sequenced material came from peripheral blood. These receptor sequences come from an adult man with Graves' ophthalmopathy.

The chain joins TRBV2 to TRBJ1-6; TRBD1 agrees at 9 bases. Per the germline V gene, CDR1 is SNHLY and CDR2 is FYNNEI. The ends lost 2 bases at V and 5 bases at J; junction bases unmatched: 7. This CDR3 has 17 amino acids. In DNA, the CDR3 is TGTGCCAGCAGTGAAACATCAGACAGGGGGGATAATTCACCCCTCCACTTT. It is translated as CASSETSDRGDNSPLHF. The complete variable domain, with remaining parts taken from reference TRBV2 and TRBJ1-6, reads EPEVTQTPSHQVTQMGQEVILRCVPISNHLYFYWYRQILGQKVEFLVSFYNNEISEKSEIFDDQFSVERPDGSNFTLKIRSTKLEDSAMYFCASSETSDRGDNSPLHFGNGTRLTVT.

Ten or more counts support this clonotype. The rearrangement uses TRBV6-5 and TRBJ1-5; weak D call: TRBD1 (6 bases). The CDR3 has 14 residues. Germline lookup yields CDR1 MNHEY and CDR2 SVGAGI. The germline V and J ends were trimmed by 6 bases and 5 bases, with 14 bases remaining between them. As DNA, the CDR3 is TGTGCCAGCAGCCAGGGACAAGGGTATCAGCCCCAGCATTTT. This encodes CASSQGQGYQPQHF.

This chain connects TRBV10-2 to TRBJ1-2, with D possibly matching TRBD1 (5 bases). V was pared by 6 bases and J by 2 bases, with 16 bases between. The germline V gene encodes CDR1 WSHSY and CDR2 SAAADI. The CDR3 runs to 15 residues. As DNA, the CDR3 is TGCGCCAGCAGCATACTAACCGGGACCAACTATGGCTACACCTTC. Translating it yields CASSILTGTNYGYTF.

The chain employs TRBV20-1 and TRBJ1-4; TRBD1 is a possible D gene (6 bases). In germline, CDR1 is DFQATT, CDR2 SNEGSKA (reference sequence). This CDR3 is built from 16 residues. V was shortened by 0 bases and J by 5 bases, with 16 bases between the two germline ends. The CDR3 DNA is TGCAGTGCTAGAGATGGCGGCCAGGGGAAGAATGAAAAACTGTTTTTT. It yields the protein CSARDGGQGKNEKLFF.

The V call is TRBV20-1, the J call TRBJ2-7; 8 bases fit TRBD2. In germline, CDR1 is DFQATT, CDR2 SNEGSKA (reference sequence). The CDR3 runs 15 residues. J gave up 3 bases and V 3 bases, and 10 bases lay outside the gene matches. CDR3 nucleotides: TGCAGTGCTAGGGATAACCGGGGGGGGGGCTACGAGCAGTACTTC. Translation: CSARDNRGGGYEQYF.

The CDR3 reads CASRLRDSSYEQYF. CDR3 sequence (DNA): TGTGCCAGCAGACTCAGGGACAGTTCCTACGAGCAGTACTTC. The chain carries TRBV6-5 and TRBJ2-7; 7 nucleotides match TRBD1. From germline, CDR1 is MNHEY and CDR2 SVGAGI. V trimming: 6 bases; J trimming: 1 base; junction bases outside the gene matches: 6. This CDR3 contains 14 residues.

The chain links TRBV12-3 or TRBV12-4 to TRBJ2-5; 8 nucleotides match TRBD2. CDR3 size: 16 residues. V lost 4 bases to trimming and J lost 9 bases; unmatched junction nucleotides: 16. The CDR3 here is CASSYAPGGVWEAQYF. CDR3 bases: TGTGCCAGCAGTTACGCCCCCGGGGGGGTTTGGGAGGCCCAGTACTTC.

The sample holds many counts of this clonotype. V and J are TRBV2 and TRBJ2-5, with D possibly being TRBD1 (6 bases). The CDR3 has 12 amino acids. Between the trimmed V and J ends, which lost 7 bases and 2 bases, there was a span of 8 bases. Germline values: CDR1 SNHLY, CDR2 FYNNEI. CDR3: CASNRAQETQYF. CDR3 nucleotides: TGTGCCAGCAACAGGGCGCAAGAGACCCAGTACTTC.

This clonotype was detected only a few times. The V and J genes are TRBV7-6 and TRBJ2-2, with TRBD1 identical over 8 bases. Losses at the gene ends were 2 bases for V and 6 bases for J; bases not matched to a gene: 5. Germline V lookup: CDR1 SGHVS, CDR2 FNYEAQ. This CDR3 region has 15 residues. The CDR3 DNA sequence: TGTGCCAGCAGCTTAATACAGGGGGGTCCCGGGGAGCTGTTTTTT. Its translation is CASSLIQGGPGELFF.

The chain is built from TRBV15 and TRBJ1-2, with 9 bases that match TRBD1. With 3 bases clipped from V and 3 bases from J, the junction kept 11 bases outside the gene matches. The CDR3 contains 17 residues. The germline CDR1 and CDR2 sequences are LNHNV and YYDKDF (reference sequence). This CDR3 is CATSSRTGAFPYYGYTF. CDR3 DNA sequence: TGTGCCACCAGCAGTCGGACAGGGGCCTTTCCCTACTATGGCTACACCTTC.

Regarding this clonotype: One end of the junction does not line up with germline, which may come from a read error. The chain is built from TRBV10-3 and TRBJ2-5, with D tentatively TRBD1 (5 bases). CDR1 is ENHRY and CDR2 is SYGVKD in the germline V gene. The CDR3 totals 16 residues. This CDR3 is CASSAWSTEIQETQYF. CDR3 nucleotide sequence: TGTGCCAGCAGTGCCTGGTCGACAGAGATACAAGAGACCCAGTACTTC.

On this clonotype: This is likely a read error, given that the CDR3 carries no conserved phenylalanine or tryptophan at its end. The gene calls are TRBV10-3 and TRBJ2-3; perhaps TRBD1 as D (6 bases). The CDR3 spans 12 residues. The V gene lost 10 bases and the J gene lost 0 bases, with 8 bases spanning the gap. Per germline, CDR1 ENHRY and CDR2 SYGVKD. The CDR3 DNA sequence: TGTGCCAGCACAGGGAGCACAGATACGCAGTATGTT. Amino acid sequence: CASTGSTDTQYV.

The chain links TRBV20-1 to TRBJ2-5, with D perhaps matching TRBD1 or TRBD2 (5 bases each). V was cut by 6 bases and J by 0 bases, with 11 bases left in between. This CDR3 comprises 13 residues. CDR1 is DFQATT, CDR2 SNEGSKA, per germline (reference sequence). CDR3 protein: CSAAPGHQETQYF. The CDR3 bases are TGCAGTGCCGCCCCGGGACACCAAGAGACCCAGTACTTC.

This clonotype came up many times. The chain employs TRBV7-8 and TRBJ1-2, with TRBD1 matching 8 bases. Germline lookup yields CDR1 SGHVS and CDR2 FQNEAQ. The V gene end was trimmed by 5 bases and the J gene end by 0 bases; junction bases not matched to a gene: 5. CDR3 length: 15 amino acids. In nucleotides, the CDR3 is TGTGCCAGCAGCCCTCGGACAGGGACTAACTATGGCTACACCTTC. It codes for CASSPRTGTNYGYTF.

The chain is built from TRBV20-1 and TRBJ2-7; TRBD2 might be the D (7 bases). The J call may be faulty, since TRBJ2-1 better matches the DNA end. The CDR3 is made up of 14 amino acids. CDR1 is DFQATT, CDR2 SNEGSKA, per germline (reference sequence). The CDR3 DNA reads as TGCAGTGCTAGAGAGGGGGGGGGCCTCAATGAGCAGTTCTTC. Its protein product is CSAREGGGLNEQFF.

In its sample, this clonotype was seen many times. The chain is built from TRBV11-2 and TRBJ1-1; tentative D call: TRBD1 (5 bases). This CDR3 region has 13 residues. With 6 bases removed from V and 3 bases from J, the gap between germline ends came to 11 bases. Germline V gene lookup returns CDR1 SGHAT and CDR2 FQNNGV. The CDR3 region has the DNA TGTGCCAGCAGTTTCAGGGAGCACACTGAAGCTTTCTTT. It is translated as CASSFREHTEAFF.

This chain connects TRBV10-3 to TRBJ1-1; D gene uncertain. V was shortened by 4 bases and J by 5 bases, with 11 bases between the two germline ends. The CDR3 runs 13 residues. Germline V gene sequence: CDR1 ENHRY, CDR2 SYGVKD. The CDR3 here is CAISAMLRTEAFF. The CDR3 bases are TGTGCCATCAGTGCCATGCTGAGGACTGAAGCTTTCTTT.

The sample holds many counts of this clonotype. CDR3 sequence (DNA): TGTGCCAGCAGAGGCATTCGACAGGGCCGGCAGTACTTC. Amino acid sequence: CASRGIRQGRQYF. J is TRBJ2-7 and V is TRBV2; 7 nucleotides agree with TRBD1. This CDR3 is 13 amino acids long. After removal of 6 bases from V and 9 bases from J, the junction contained 11 bases not matched to a gene. Per the germline V gene, CDR1 is SNHLY and CDR2 is FYNNEI. Supplemented by reference TRBV2 and TRBJ2-7, the full variable domain reads EPEVTQTPSHQVTQMGQEVILRCVPISNHLYFYWYRQILGQKVEFLVSFYNNEISEKSEIFDDQFSVERPDGSNFTLKIRSTKLEDSAMYFCASRGIRQGRQYFGPGTRLTVT.

V is TRBV7-2 and J is TRBJ2-1; 12 nucleotides match TRBD2. The CDR3 length is 16 residues. With 3 bases clipped from V and 4 bases from J, the junction kept 4 bases outside the gene matches. Germline CDR1 SGHTA, CDR2 FQGNSA. CDR3 nucleotides: TGTGCCAGCAGCTTGTGGACTAGCGGGGAGTACAATGAGCAGTTCTTC. This gives the protein CASSLWTSGEYNEQFF.

Notes on this clonotype: Compared with germline, one end of the junction differs, possibly owing to a read error. This rearrangement joins TRBV23-1 to TRBJ1-3; unclear D gene. TRBV23-1 is noted as an ORF with a role that remains uncertain. The CDR3 loop spans 15 amino acids. The CDR3 here is CARIPSRVTGDTIYF. CDR3 nucleotide sequence: TGCGCCAGAATTCCTTCGAGGGTGACTGGAGACACCATATATTTT.

With respect to this clonotype: With a much larger clone just one base away, this may be a read error. This chain joins TRBV10-3 and TRBJ2-2; 8 bases fit TRBD1. CDR1 ENHRY and CDR2 SYGVKD come from the germline V gene. The CDR3 spans 15 residues. DNA for the CDR3: TGTGCCATCAACATCCGGGACAGGAGAACCGGGGAGCTGCTTTTT. It yields the protein CAINIRDRRTGELLF.

The chain carries TRBV10-3 and TRBJ2-5; D is ambiguous. Trimming removed 10 bases from V and 9 bases from J, with 21 bases in between. CDR3 length: 13 residues. Germline loops: CDR1 ENHRY, CDR2 SYGVKD. Here the CDR3 reads CATGRTSNQPQYF. DNA of the CDR3: TGTGCCACTGGACGGACCAGCAATCAGCCCCAGTACTTC.

This chain uses TRBV15 with TRBJ1-5; D may be TRBD1 (5 bases). The CDR3 has 12 amino acids. Germline CDR1 LNHNV, CDR2 YYDKDF (reference sequence). V was pared by 5 bases and J by 9 bases, with 11 bases between. The CDR3 nucleotides read TGTGCCACCAGCGCAGGGCACCGGCCCCAGCATTTT. The encoded protein is CATSAGHRPQHF.

This clonotype appeared a few times. This chain links TRBV4-3 with TRBJ2-7, with a tentative D call TRBD2 (6 bases). The CDR3 runs to 16 residues. Deletions cut 1 base from V and 3 bases from J, with 16 bases between. From germline, CDR1 is LGHNA and CDR2 YSLEER. The CDR3 region has the DNA TGCGCCAGCAGCCAAGGAGCCAGTTGGGGGGTCTACGAGCAGTACTTC. Translated: CASSQGASWGVYEQYF.